A selection of T cell receptor beta chains follows, all from one sample in a study of post-analysis software for immune sequencing data. MiXCR, run by TCRdb on the PCR reads, gives a single entry per CDR3 protein. The data contain about 500,000 distinct CDR3 sequences, less than 45% of them singletons. Source material: blood. The source of these receptors is a girl aged 10 to 17 with multiple sclerosis. Each CDR3 is given with its conserved first and last residue. The order of the fields is D gene, clone size, J gene, V gene, CDR3 protein, CDR3 DNA. D genes are given only for firm matches. The size of a clone is reported for some rows only, either as once, few or many, or as a class for expanded clones.

TRBD1,many,TRBJ2-7,TRBV6-5,CASSASGTGGFEQYF,TGTGCCAGCAGTGCGTCCGGGACAGGGGGCTTTGAGCAGTACTTC
TRBD2,.,TRBJ2-7,TRBV20-1,CSGRSAGGQEQYF,TGCAGTGGCAGATCAGCGGGAGGGCAAGAGCAGTACTTC
.,few,TRBJ2-1,TRBV29-1,CSVERGQNYNEQFF,TGCAGCGTTGAGAGGGGTCAAAACTACAATGAGCAGTTCTTC
.,few,TRBJ1-1,TRBV12-3/TRBV12-4,CASSLSRDTEAFF,TGTGCCAGCAGTTTAAGTAGGGACACTGAAGCTTTCTTT
.,few,TRBJ2-5,TRBV29-1,CSVEDVETQYF,TGCAGCGTTGAAGATGTAGAGACCCAGTACTTC
TRBD1,.,TRBJ2-7,TRBV28,CASSSRGQEPYEQYF,TGTGCCAGCAGTTCCCGAGGACAGGAGCCCTACGAGCAGTACTTC
TRBD1,.,TRBJ1-2,TRBV29-1,CSVEDFLSRDRGYGYTF,TGCAGCGTTGAAGATTTCCTAAGCCGGGACAGGGGCTATGGCTACACCTTC
.,few,TRBJ1-2,TRBV7-3,CASSLGSTYGYTF,TGTGCCAGCAGCTTAGGGTCAACCTATGGCTACACCTTC
.,few,TRBJ1-2,TRBV29-1,CSGQGLGYGYTF,TGCAGCGGCCAGGGTCTCGGCTATGGCTACACCTTC
TRBD2,.,TRBJ2-1,TRBV2,CASLDAIAGGYNEQFF,TGTGCCAGCCTTGACGCCATCGCGGGGGGCTACAATGAGCAGTTCTTC
.,.,TRBJ1-2,TRBV5-1,CASSLGVEVDYDYTF,TGCGCCAGCAGCTTGGGTGTGGAGGTGGACTATGACTACACCTTC
TRBD1,.,TRBJ2-2,TRBV7-3,CASSLEAGDRVTGELFF,TGTGCCAGCAGCCTCGAGGCCGGGGACAGAGTCACCGGGGAGCTGTTTTTT
TRBD1,few,TRBJ2-1,TRBV2,CASARDRGYNEQFF,TGTGCCAGCGCGCGGGACAGGGGTTACAATGAGCAGTTCTTC
TRBD2,few,TRBJ2-7,TRBV6-5,CASSSGKAEQYF,TGTGCCAGCTCCAGCGGGAAAGCCGAGCAGTACTTC
.,.,TRBJ1-1,TRBV20-1,CSARREINTEAFF,TGCAGTGCTCGCCGGGAGATAAACACTGAAGCTTTCTTT
TRBD1,.,TRBJ2-7,TRBV25-1,CASSGDRLVTPYEQYF,TGTGCCAGCAGTGGGGACAGGCTCGTAACACCTTACGAGCAGTACTTC